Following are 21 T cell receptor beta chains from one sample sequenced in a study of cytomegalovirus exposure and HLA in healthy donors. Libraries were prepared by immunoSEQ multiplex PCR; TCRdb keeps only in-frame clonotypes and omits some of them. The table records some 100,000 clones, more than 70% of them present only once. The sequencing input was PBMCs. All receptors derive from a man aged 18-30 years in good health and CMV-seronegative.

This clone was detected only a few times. This CDR3 reads CASSYGDQPQHF. The CDR3 DNA reads TGTGCCAGCAGCTACGGGGATCAGCCCCAGCATTTT. This rearrangement joins TRBV7-9 to TRBJ1-5; D remains unclear. The CDR3 has 12 residues. The ends were cut back, 4 bases at V and 5 bases at J, with 6 bases in the middle. Germline V gene data show CDR1 as SEHNR and CDR2 as FQNEAQ (reference sequence).

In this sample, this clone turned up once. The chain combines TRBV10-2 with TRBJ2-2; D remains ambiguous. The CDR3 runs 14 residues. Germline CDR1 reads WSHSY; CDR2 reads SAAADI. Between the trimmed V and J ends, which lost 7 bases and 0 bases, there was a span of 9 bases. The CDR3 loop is CASMGTSNTGELFF. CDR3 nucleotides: TGCGCCAGCATGGGCACCTCGAACACCGGGGAGCTGTTTTTT.

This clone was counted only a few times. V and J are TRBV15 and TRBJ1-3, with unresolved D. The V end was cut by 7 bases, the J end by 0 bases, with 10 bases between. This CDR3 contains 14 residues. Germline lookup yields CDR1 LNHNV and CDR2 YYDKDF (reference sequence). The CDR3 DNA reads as TGTGCCACCACTCAGCGGGGCTCTGGAAACACCATATATTTT. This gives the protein CATTQRGSGNTIYF.

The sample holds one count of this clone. The CDR3 here is CASTGTGRFDGYTF. The CDR3 DNA sequence: TGTGCCAGCACCGGGACAGGGCGATTTGATGGCTACACCTTC. This chain uses TRBV28 with TRBJ1-2; TRBD1 matches at 9 bases. Germline V gene lookup returns CDR1 MDHEN and CDR2 SYDVKM. The V segment lost 7 bases and the J segment 6 bases; nucleotides outside the gene matches: 9. The CDR3 extends over 14 amino acids.

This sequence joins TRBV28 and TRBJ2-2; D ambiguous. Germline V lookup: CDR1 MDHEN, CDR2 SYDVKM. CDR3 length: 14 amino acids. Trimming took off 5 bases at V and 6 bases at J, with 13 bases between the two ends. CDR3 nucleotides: TGTGCCAGCAGTGCACCCCAAGCCGCCGGGGAGCTGTTTTTT. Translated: CASSAPQAAGELFF.

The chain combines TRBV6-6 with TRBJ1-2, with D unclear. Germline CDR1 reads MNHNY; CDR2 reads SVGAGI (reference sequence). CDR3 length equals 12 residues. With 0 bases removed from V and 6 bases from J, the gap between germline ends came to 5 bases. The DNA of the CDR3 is TGTGCCAGCAGTTACTCTCGGGATGGCTACACCTTC. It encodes CASSYSRDGYTF.

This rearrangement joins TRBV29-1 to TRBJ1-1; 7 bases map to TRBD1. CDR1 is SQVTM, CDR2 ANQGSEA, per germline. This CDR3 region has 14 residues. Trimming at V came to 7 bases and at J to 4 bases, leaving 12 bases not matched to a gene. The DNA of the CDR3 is TGCAGCGCTACCGGCAACAGGGGCGGCACTGAAGCTTTCTTT. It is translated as CSATGNRGGTEAFF.

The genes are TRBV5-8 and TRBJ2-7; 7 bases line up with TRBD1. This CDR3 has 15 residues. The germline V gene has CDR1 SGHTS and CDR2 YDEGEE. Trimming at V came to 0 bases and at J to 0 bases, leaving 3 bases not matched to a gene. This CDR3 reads CASSLAGQPSYEQYF. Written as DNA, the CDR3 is TGTGCCAGCAGCTTGGCGGGACAGCCCTCCTACGAGCAGTACTTC.

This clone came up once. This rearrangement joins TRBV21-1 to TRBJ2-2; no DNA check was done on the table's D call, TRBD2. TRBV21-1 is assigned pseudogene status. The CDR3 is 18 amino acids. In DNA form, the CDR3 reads TGTGCCAGCAGCAAAGGGGCCAGCGGGAGGGCCTTTGGCGGGGAGCTGTTTTTT. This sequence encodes CASSKGASGRAFGGELFF.

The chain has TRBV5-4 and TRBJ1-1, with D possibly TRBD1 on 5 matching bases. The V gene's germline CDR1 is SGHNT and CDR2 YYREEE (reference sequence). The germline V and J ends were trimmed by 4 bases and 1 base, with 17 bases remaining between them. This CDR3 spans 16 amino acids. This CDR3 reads CASSGLGDTGNTEAFF. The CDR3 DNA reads TGTGCCAGCAGCGGATTGGGTGACACAGGGAACACTGAAGCTTTCTTT.

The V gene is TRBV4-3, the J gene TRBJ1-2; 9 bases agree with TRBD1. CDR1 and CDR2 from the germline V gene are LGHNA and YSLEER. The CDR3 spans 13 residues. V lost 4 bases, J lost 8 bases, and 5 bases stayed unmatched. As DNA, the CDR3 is TGCGCCAGCAGCCTGCGGACAGGGGAAGGCTACACCTTC. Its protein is CASSLRTGEGYTF.

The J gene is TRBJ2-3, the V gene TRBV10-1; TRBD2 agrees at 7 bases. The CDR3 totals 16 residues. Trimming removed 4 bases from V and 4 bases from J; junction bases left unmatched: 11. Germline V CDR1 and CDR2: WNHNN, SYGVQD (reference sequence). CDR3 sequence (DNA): TGCGCCAGCAGTGGGGCTAGCGGAACCTTGGCAGATACGCAGTATTTT. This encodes CASSGASGTLADTQYF.

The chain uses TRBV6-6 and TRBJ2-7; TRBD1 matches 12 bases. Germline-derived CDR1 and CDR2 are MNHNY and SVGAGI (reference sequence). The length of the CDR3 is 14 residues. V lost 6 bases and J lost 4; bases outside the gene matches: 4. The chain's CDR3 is CASRPGQGAYEQYF. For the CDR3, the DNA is TGTGCCAGCAGACCGGGACAGGGGGCTTACGAGCAGTACTTC.

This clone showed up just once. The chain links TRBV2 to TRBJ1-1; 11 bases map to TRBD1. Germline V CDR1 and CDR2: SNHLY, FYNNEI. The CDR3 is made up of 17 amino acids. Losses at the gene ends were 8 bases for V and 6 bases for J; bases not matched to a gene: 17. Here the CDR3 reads CASGAGQGALGASEAFF. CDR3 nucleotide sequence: TGTGCCAGCGGGGCCGGACAGGGGGCTCTCGGGGCGTCTGAAGCTTTCTTT.

For the CDR3, the DNA is TGCGCCAGCAGCTGGATTGGGGGCGAGAACACTGAAGCTTTCTTT. Protein product: CASSWIGGENTEAFF. This chain links TRBV5-1 with TRBJ1-1; tentatively, D is TRBD1 (6 bases). This CDR3 comprises 15 residues. The germline V gene has CDR1 SGHRS and CDR2 YFSETQ. The V end was cut by 3 bases, the J end by 1 base, with 13 bases between.

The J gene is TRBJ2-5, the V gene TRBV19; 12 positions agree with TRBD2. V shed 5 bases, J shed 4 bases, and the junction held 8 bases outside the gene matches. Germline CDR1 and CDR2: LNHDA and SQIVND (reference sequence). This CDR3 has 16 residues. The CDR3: CASSPILAGGSETQYF. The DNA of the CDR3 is TGTGCCAGTAGTCCAATACTAGCGGGGGGTTCAGAGACCCAGTACTTC.

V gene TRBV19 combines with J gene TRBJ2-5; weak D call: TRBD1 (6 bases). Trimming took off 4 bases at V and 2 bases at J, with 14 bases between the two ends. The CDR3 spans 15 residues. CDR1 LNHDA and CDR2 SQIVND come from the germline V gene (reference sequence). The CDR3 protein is CASSNPRGRQETQYF. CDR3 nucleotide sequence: TGTGCCAGTAGTAACCCCAGGGGTAGGCAAGAGACCCAGTACTTC. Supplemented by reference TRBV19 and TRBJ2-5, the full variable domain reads DGGITQSPKYLFRKEGQNVTLSCEQNLNHDAMYWYRQDPGQGLRLIYYSQIVNDFQKGDIAEGYSVSREKKESFPLTVTSAQKNPTAFYLCASSNPRGRQETQYFGPGTRLLVL.

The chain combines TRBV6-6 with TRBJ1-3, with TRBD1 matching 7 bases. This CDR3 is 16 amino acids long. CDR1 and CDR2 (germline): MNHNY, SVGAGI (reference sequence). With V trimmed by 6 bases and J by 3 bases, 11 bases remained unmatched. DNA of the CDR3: TGTGCCAGCAGGGACCGGGACAGTGAGTTTGGAAACACCATATATTTT. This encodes CASRDRDSEFGNTIYF.

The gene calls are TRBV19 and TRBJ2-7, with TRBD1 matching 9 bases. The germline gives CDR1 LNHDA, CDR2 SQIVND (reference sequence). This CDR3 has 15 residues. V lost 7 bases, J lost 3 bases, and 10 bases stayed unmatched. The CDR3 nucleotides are TGTGCCAGTAAAAACGTGCGGGACAGGGTCTACGAGCAGTACTTC. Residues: CASKNVRDRVYEQYF.

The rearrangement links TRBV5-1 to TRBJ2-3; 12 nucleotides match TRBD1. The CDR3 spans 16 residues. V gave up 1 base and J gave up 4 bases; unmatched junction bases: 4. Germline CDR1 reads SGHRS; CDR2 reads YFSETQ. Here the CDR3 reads CASSLLGTGGPDTQYF. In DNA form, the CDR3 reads TGCGCCAGCAGCTTGTTAGGGACAGGGGGCCCAGATACGCAGTATTTT.

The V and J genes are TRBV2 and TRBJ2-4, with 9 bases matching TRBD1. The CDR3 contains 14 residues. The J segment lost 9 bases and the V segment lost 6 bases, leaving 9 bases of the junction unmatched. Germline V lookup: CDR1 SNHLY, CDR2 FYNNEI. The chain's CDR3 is CASSARTGAPIQYF. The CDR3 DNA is TGTGCCAGCAGCGCCAGGACAGGGGCCCCCATTCAGTACTTC.